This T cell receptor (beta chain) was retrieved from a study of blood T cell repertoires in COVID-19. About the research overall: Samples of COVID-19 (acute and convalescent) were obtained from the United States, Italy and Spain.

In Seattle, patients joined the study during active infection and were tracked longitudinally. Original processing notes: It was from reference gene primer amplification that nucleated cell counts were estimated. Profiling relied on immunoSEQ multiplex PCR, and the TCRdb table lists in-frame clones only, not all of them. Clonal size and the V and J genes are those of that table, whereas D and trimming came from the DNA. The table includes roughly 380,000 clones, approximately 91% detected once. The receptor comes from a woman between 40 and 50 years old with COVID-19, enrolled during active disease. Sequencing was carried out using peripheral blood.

The chain's CDR3 is CASEAGTTYEQYF. The CDR3 coding sequence is TGTGCCAGCGAAGCGGGTACTACCTACGAGCAGTACTTC. This rearrangement joins TRBV28 to TRBJ2-7, with a weak D call TRBD2 (6 bases). Germline V CDR1 and CDR2: MDHEN, SYDVKM. The CDR3 runs to 13 residues. V dropped 8 bases and J dropped 2 bases, with 13 bases sitting between them.